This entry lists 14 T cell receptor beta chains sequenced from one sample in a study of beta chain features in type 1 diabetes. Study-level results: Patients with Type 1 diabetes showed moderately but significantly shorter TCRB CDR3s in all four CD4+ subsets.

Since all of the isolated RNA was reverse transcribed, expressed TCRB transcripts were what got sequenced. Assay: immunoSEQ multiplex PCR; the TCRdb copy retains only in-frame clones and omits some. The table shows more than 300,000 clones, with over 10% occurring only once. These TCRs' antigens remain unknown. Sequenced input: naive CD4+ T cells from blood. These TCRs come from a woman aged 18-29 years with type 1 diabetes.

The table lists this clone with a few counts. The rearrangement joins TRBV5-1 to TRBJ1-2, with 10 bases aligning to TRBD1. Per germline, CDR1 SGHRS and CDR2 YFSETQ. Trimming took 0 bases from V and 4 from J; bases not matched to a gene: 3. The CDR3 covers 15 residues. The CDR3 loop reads CASSLERDRGYGYTF. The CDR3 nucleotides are TGCGCCAGCAGCTTGGAGCGGGACAGGGGCTATGGCTACACCTTC.

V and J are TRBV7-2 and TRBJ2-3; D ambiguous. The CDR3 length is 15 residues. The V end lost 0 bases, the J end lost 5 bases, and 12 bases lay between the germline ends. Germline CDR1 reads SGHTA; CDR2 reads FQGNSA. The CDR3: CASSLAHAVGDTQYF. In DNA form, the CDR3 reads TGTGCCAGCAGCTTAGCGCATGCGGTCGGAGATACGCAGTATTTT. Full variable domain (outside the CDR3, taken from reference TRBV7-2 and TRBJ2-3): GAGVSQSPSNKVTEKGKDVELRCDPISGHTALYWYRQSLGQGLEFLIYFQGNSAPDKSGLPSDRFSAERTGGSVSTLTIQRTQQEDSAVYLCASSLAHAVGDTQYFGPGTRLTVL.

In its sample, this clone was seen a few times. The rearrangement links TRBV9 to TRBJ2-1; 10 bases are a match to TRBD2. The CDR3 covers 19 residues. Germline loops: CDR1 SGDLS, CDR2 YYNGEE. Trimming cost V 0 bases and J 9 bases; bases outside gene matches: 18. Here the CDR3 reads CASSVDGRGPSGSLGEQFF. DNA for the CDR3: TGTGCCAGCAGCGTAGATGGCCGCGGGCCTAGCGGGAGTCTGGGTGAGCAGTTCTTC.

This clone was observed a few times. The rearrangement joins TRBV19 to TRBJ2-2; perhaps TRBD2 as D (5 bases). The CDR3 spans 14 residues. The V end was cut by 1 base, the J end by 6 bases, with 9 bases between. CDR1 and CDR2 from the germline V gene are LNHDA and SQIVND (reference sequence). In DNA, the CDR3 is TGTGCCAGTAGTATAGTTGGGAGTGCCGGGGAGCTGTTTTTT. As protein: CASSIVGSAGELFF.

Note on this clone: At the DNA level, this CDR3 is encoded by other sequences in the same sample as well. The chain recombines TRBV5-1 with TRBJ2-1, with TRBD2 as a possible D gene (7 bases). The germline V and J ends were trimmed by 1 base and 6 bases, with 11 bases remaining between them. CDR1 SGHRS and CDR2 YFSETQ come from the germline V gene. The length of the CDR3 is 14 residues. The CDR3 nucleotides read TGCGCCAGCAGCTTGCGGGGGGCCGGCAATGAGCAGTTCTTC. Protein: CASSLRGAGNEQFF.

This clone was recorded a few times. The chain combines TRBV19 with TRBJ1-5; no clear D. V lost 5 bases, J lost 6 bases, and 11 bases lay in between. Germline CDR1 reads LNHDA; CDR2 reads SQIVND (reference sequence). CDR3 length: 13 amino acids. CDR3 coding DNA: TGTGCCAGTAGTCGGGCCGCGGGTCAGCCCCAGCATTTT. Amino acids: CASSRAAGQPQHF.

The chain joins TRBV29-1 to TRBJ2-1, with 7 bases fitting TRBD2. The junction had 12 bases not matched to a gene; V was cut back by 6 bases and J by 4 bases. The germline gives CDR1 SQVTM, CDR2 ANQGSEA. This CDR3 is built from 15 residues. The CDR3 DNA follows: TGCAGCGTCGGGGCCCTATTGCGGGAGTACAATGAGCAGTTCTTC. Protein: CSVGALLREYNEQFF.

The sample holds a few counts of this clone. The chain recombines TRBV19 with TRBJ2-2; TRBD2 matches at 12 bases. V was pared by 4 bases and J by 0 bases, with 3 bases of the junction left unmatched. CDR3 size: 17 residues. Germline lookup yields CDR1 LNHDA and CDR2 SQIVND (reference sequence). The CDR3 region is CASSRSSGRANTGELFF. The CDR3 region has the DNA TGTGCCAGTAGTAGATCTAGCGGGAGGGCGAACACCGGGGAGCTGTTTTTT.

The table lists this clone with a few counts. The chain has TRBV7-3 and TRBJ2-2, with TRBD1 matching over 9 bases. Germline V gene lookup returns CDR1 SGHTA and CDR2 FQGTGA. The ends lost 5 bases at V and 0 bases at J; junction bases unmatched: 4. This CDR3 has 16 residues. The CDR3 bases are TGTGCCAGCAGCCCCCGACAGGGGGCGAACACCGGGGAGCTGTTTTTT. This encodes CASSPRQGANTGELFF.

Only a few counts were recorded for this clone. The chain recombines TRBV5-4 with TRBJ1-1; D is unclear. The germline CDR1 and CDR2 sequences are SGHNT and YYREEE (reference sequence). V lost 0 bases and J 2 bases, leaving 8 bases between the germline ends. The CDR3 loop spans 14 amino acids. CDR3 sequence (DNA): TGTGCCAGCAGCTTGGGACTGCAAAACACTGAAGCTTTCTTT. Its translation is CASSLGLQNTEAFF.

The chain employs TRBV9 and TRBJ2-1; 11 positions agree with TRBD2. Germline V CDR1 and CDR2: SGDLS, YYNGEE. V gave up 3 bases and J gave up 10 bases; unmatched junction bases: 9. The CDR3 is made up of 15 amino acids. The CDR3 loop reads CASSAPGLAVREQFF. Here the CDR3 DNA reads TGTGCCAGCAGCGCTCCGGGACTAGCGGTAAGGGAGCAGTTCTTC.

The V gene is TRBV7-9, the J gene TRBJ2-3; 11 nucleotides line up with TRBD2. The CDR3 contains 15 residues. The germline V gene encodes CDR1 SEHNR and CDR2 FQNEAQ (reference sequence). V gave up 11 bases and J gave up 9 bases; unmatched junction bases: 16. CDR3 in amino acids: CAPAVSSGGRTTQYF. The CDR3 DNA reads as TGTGCCCCAGCGGTCTCTAGCGGGGGGCGTACAACGCAGTATTTT.

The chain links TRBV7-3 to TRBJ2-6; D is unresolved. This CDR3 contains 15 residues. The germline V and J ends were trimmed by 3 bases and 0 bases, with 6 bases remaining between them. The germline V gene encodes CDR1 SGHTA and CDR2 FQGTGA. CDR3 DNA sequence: TGTGCCAGCAGCTTGGAGTTCTCTGGGGCCAACGTCCTGACTTTC. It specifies CASSLEFSGANVLTF.

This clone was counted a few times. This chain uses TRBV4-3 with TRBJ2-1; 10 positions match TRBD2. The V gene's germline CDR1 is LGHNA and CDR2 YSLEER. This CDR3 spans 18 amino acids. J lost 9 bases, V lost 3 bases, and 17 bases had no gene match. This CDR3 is CASSHTGTSDLGMGEQFF. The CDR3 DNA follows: TGCGCCAGCAGCCACACTGGGACTAGCGATCTTGGAATGGGTGAGCAGTTCTTC.